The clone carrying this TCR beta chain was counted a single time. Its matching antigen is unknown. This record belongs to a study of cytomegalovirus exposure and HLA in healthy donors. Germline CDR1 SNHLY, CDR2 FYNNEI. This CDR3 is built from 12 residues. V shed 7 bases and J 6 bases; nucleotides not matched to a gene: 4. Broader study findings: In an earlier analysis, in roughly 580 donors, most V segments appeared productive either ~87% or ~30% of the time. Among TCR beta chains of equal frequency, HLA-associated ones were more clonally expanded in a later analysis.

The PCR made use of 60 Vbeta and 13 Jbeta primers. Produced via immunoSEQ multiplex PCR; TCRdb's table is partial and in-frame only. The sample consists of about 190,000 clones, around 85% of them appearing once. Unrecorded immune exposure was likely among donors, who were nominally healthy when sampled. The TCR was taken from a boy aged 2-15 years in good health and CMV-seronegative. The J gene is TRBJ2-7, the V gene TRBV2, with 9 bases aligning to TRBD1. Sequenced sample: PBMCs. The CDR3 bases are TGTGCCAGCACCGGGACAGGGATCGAGCAGTACTTC. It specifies CASTGTGIEQYF.